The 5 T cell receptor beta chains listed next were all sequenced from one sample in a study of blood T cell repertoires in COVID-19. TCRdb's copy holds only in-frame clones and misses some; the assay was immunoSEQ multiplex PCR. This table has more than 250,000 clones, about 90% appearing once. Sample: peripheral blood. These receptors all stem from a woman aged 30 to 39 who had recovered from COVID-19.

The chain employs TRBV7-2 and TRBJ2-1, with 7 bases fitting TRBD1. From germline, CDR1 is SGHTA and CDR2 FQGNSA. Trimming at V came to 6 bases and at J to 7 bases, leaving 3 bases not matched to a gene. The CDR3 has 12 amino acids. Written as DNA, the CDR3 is TGTGCCAGCAGTCAACAGGGGAATGAGCAGTTCTTC. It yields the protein CASSQQGNEQFF. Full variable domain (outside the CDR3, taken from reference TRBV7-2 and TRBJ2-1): GAGVSQSPSNKVTEKGKDVELRCDPISGHTALYWYRQSLGQGLEFLIYFQGNSAPDKSGLPSDRFSAERTGGSVSTLTIQRTQQEDSAVYLCASSQQGNEQFFGPGTRLTVL.

The CDR3 coding sequence is TGTGCCAGCAGCCTCGGTTGGTCCTACGAGCAGTACTTC. Its protein is CASSLGWSYEQYF. The chain uses TRBV6-2 or TRBV6-3 and TRBJ2-7; D is unclear. The V gene's germline CDR1 is MNHEY and CDR2 SVGEGT. The CDR3 length is 13 residues. V dropped 6 bases and J dropped 1 base, with 10 bases sitting between them.

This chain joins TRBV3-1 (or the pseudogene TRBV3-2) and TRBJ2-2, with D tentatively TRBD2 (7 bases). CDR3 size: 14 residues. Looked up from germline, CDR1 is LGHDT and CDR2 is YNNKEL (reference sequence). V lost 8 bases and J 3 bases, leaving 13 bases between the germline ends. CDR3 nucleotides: TGTGCCAGCTCCCGGGGGGCCCACACCGGGGAGCTGTTTTTT. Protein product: CASSRGAHTGELFF.

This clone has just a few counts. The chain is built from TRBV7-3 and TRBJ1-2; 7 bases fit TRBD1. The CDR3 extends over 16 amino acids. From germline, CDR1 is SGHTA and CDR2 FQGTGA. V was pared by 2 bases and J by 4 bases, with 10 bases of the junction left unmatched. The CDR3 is CASSLGGQEGFYGYTF. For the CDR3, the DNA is TGTGCCAGCAGCTTAGGAGGACAGGAGGGGTTCTATGGCTACACCTTC. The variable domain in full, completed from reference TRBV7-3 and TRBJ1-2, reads GAGVSQTPSNKVTEKGKYVELRCDPISGHTALYWYRQSLGQGPEFLIYFQGTGAADDSGLPNDRFFAVRPEGSVSTLKIQRTERGDSAVYLCASSLGGQEGFYGYTFGSGTRLTVV.

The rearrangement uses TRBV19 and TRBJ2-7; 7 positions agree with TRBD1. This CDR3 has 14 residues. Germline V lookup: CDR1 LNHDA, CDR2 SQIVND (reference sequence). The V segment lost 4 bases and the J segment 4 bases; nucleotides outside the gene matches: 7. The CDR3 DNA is TGTGCCAGTAGTACTGACAGGGTGGGATACGAGCAGTACTTC. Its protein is CASSTDRVGYEQYF.